The TCR beta chain under discussion was sequenced for a study of cytomegalovirus exposure and HLA in healthy donors. Study results and limitations: Common viral pathogens seemed, in a later analysis, to connect with several of the most significant clusters. The authors listed over 150 TCR beta chains as cytomegalovirus-associated.

This clone was observed a handful of times. What it binds is unknown. PCR amplification relied on 60 Vbeta primers (plus 13 Jbeta primers). In the original analysis: Roughly 11 million shared chains were among around 78 million unique TCR beta chains counted in a later analysis. Using immunoSEQ multiplex PCR, the repertoire was profiled, and TCRdb retains in-frame clones only, with some absent. V and J calls and clone size follow that table, whereas D and trimming were derived from the DNA. This sample has roughly 110,000 clones, with 67% found just once. The germline V gene encodes CDR1 SGHDN and CDR2 FVKESK. V gave up 8 bases and J gave up 0 bases, with 14 bases separating them. The CDR3 extends over 15 amino acids.

The origin of this receptor is a man younger than 30 in good health and CMV-seropositive. The sequenced material came from PBMCs. The chain uses TRBV14 and TRBJ1-5, with D perhaps matching TRBD1 (6 bases). The CDR3 coding sequence is TGTGCCAGCGACAGGAGAATTTATAGCAATCAGCCCCAGCATTTT. Translating it yields CASDRRIYSNQPQHF. Full variable domain (rest looked up from reference TRBV14 and TRBJ1-5): EAGVTQFPSHSVIEKGQTVTLRCDPISGHDNLYWYRRVMGKEIKFLLHFVKESKQDESGMPNNRFLAERTGGTYSTLKVQPAELEDSGVYFCASDRRIYSNQPQHFGDGTRLSIL.